The rows below give T cell receptor beta chains drawn from one sample of a study of blood T cell repertoires in COVID-19. Sequenced by immunoSEQ multiplex PCR; TCRdb stores in-frame clones only, minus some. Of over 80,000 clones in the sample, roughly 87% were seen once. Sample: peripheral blood. All receptors derive from a man between 70 and 80 years old with acute or convalescent COVID-19. Both conserved end residues are part of each CDR3. Each record gives: clone size, V gene, D gene, J gene, CDR3 protein, CDR3 DNA. The D gene is left open where the match is weak. Some rows mark clone size as missing; the rest say once, few, many or name a class of expanded clone.

abundance: -; v_gene: TRBV5-5; d_gene: -; j_gene: TRBJ1-3; CDR3aa: CASSLVVYREAGNTIYF; CDR3nt: TGTGCCAGCAGCTTGGTGGTTTACAGGGAAGCTGGAAACACCATATATTTT
abundance: -; v_gene: TRBV3-1/TRBV3-2; d_gene: -; j_gene: TRBJ1-1; CDR3aa: CASSQEWRNTEAFF; CDR3nt: TGTGCCAGCAGCCAAGAATGGAGGAACACTGAAGCTTTCTTT
abundance: -; v_gene: TRBV6-2/TRBV6-3; d_gene: TRBD1; j_gene: TRBJ2-7; CDR3aa: CASSNNRDRVHEQYF; CDR3nt: TGTGCCAGCAGTAACAACCGGGACAGGGTCCACGAGCAGTACTTC
abundance: -; v_gene: TRBV5-1; d_gene: -; j_gene: TRBJ2-3; CDR3aa: CASMASGVGDTQYF; CDR3nt: TGCGCCAGCATGGCGTCAGGGGTAGGGGATACGCAGTATTTT
abundance: -; v_gene: TRBV6-1; d_gene: -; j_gene: TRBJ1-2; CDR3aa: CASSENTFYGYTF; CDR3nt: TGTGCCAGCAGTGAAAATACATTCTATGGCTACACCTTC
abundance: once; v_gene: TRBV11-2; d_gene: TRBD1; j_gene: TRBJ1-1; CDR3aa: CASSLATGGNTEAFF; CDR3nt: TGTGCCAGCAGCTTAGCGACAGGGGGGAACACTGAAGCTTTCTTT
abundance: once; v_gene: TRBV5-1; d_gene: TRBD2; j_gene: TRBJ2-3; CDR3aa: CASSLGGGGPLDTQYF; CDR3nt: TGCGCCAGCAGCTTGGGAGGCGGGGGGCCGTTAGATACGCAGTATTTT
abundance: -; v_gene: TRBV21-1; d_gene: -; j_gene: TRBJ1-1; CDR3aa: CARNQQRNTEAFF; CDR3nt: TGTGCCCGCAACCAACAGAGAAACACTGAAGCTTTCTTT
abundance: -; v_gene: TRBV6-6; d_gene: -; j_gene: TRBJ2-7; CDR3aa: CASSKQGSYEQYF; CDR3nt: TGTGCCAGCAGTAAACAGGGATCCTACGAGCAGTACTTC
abundance: once; v_gene: TRBV27; d_gene: TRBD1; j_gene: TRBJ1-2; CDR3aa: CASSLRGQGRDYGYTF; CDR3nt: TGTGCCAGCAGTCTAAGAGGACAGGGGCGGGACTATGGCTACACCTTC
abundance: -; v_gene: TRBV19; d_gene: TRBD1; j_gene: TRBJ1-5; CDR3aa: CASSSAGTARSSNQPQHF; CDR3nt: TGTGCCAGTAGTTCCGCCGGGACAGCAAGGTCCAGCAATCAGCCCCAGCATTTT
abundance: -; v_gene: TRBV5-1; d_gene: TRBD1; j_gene: TRBJ2-5; CDR3aa: CASSLEGDSQTQYF; CDR3nt: TGCGCCAGCAGCTTGGAGGGGGACAGCCAGACCCAGTACTTC
abundance: -; v_gene: TRBV18; d_gene: -; j_gene: TRBJ1-6; CDR3aa: CASSPDAGPNSPLHF; CDR3nt: TGTGCCAGCTCACCCGATGCGGGACCAAATTCACCCCTCCACTTT
abundance: -; v_gene: TRBV4-1; d_gene: TRBD2; j_gene: TRBJ2-7; CDR3aa: CASSQGPTSGSILGYEQYF; CDR3nt: TGCGCCAGCAGCCAAGGCCCGACTAGCGGGAGTATCTTAGGCTACGAGCAGTACTTC
abundance: -; v_gene: TRBV18; d_gene: -; j_gene: TRBJ1-3; CDR3aa: CASSPSREGNTIYF; CDR3nt: TGTGCCAGCTCACCTAGCAGGGAAGGAAACACCATATATTTT
abundance: -; v_gene: TRBV5-8; d_gene: TRBD1; j_gene: TRBJ2-7; CDR3aa: CASSPTSRDRWYEQYF; CDR3nt: TGTGCCAGCAGCCCTACATCCCGGGACAGATGGTACGAGCAGTACTTC
abundance: -; v_gene: TRBV9; d_gene: -; j_gene: TRBJ1-6; CDR3aa: CASSPQTRAGNSPLHF; CDR3nt: TGTGCCAGCAGCCCCCAGACTCGAGCGGGGAATTCACCCCTCCACTTT
abundance: -; v_gene: TRBV7-9; d_gene: TRBD1; j_gene: TRBJ2-1; CDR3aa: CASSSTDRVNEQFF; CDR3nt: TGTGCCAGCAGCTCCACGGACAGGGTGAATGAGCAGTTCTTC
abundance: -; v_gene: TRBV9; d_gene: -; j_gene: TRBJ1-2; CDR3aa: CASSVEMAGYYGYTF; CDR3nt: TGTGCCAGCAGCGTAGAGATGGCAGGGTACTATGGCTACACCTTC
abundance: once; v_gene: TRBV28; d_gene: TRBD2; j_gene: TRBJ2-1; CDR3aa: CASSLLAADYNEQFF; CDR3nt: TGTGCCAGCAGTCTTCTAGCGGCCGACTACAATGAGCAGTTCTTC
abundance: -; v_gene: TRBV5-5; d_gene: -; j_gene: TRBJ1-5; CDR3aa: CASSLLGANQPQHF; CDR3nt: TGTGCCAGCAGCCTTCTGGGGGCCAATCAGCCCCAGCATTTT
abundance: -; v_gene: TRBV2; d_gene: TRBD1; j_gene: TRBJ2-7; CDR3aa: CASRGQGAGGYEQYF; CDR3nt: TGTGCCAGCAGAGGTCAGGGGGCTGGAGGCTACGAGCAGTACTTC
abundance: -; v_gene: TRBV2; d_gene: TRBD1; j_gene: TRBJ2-2; CDR3aa: CASTERLDRVAGELFF; CDR3nt: TGTGCCAGCACCGAAAGGCTGGACAGGGTGGCCGGGGAGCTGTTTTTT
abundance: -; v_gene: TRBV19; d_gene: -; j_gene: TRBJ1-5; CDR3aa: CASSIGTRVNQPQHF; CDR3nt: TGTGCCAGTAGTATAGGTACCAGGGTAAATCAGCCCCAGCATTTT
abundance: -; v_gene: TRBV10-3; d_gene: -; j_gene: TRBJ2-1; CDR3aa: CAISESYEQFF; CDR3nt: TGTGCCATCAGTGAGTCCTATGAGCAGTTCTTC
abundance: -; v_gene: TRBV21-1; d_gene: -; j_gene: TRBJ2-1; CDR3aa: CASDSLALACEQFF; CDR3nt: TGTGCCAGCGATTCTTTGGCTTTGGCATGTGAGCAGTTCTTC
abundance: -; v_gene: TRBV6-5; d_gene: -; j_gene: TRBJ1-1; CDR3aa: CASRTGGRAEAFF; CDR3nt: TGTGCCAGCAGGACGGGGGGTAGGGCTGAAGCTTTCTTT
abundance: -; v_gene: TRBV6-5; d_gene: -; j_gene: TRBJ2-7; CDR3aa: CASSSRAQGFNDEQYF; CDR3nt: TGTGCCAGCAGTTCCCGGGCGCAGGGGTTTAACGACGAGCAGTACTTC
abundance: -; v_gene: TRBV6-1; d_gene: -; j_gene: TRBJ2-5; CDR3aa: CASSAPRRAGRGETQYF; CDR3nt: TGTGCCAGCAGTGCCCCCCGTCGCGCCGGCAGAGGAGAGACCCAGTACTTC
abundance: few; v_gene: TRBV5-4; d_gene: TRBD1; j_gene: TRBJ2-5; CDR3aa: CASSFPGTEETQYF; CDR3nt: TGTGCCAGCAGTTTCCCCGGGACAGAAGAGACCCAGTACTTC
abundance: -; v_gene: TRBV7-2; d_gene: -; j_gene: TRBJ1-1; CDR3aa: CASSLGVYRTEAFF; CDR3nt: TGTGCCAGCAGCTTAGGTGTGTATCGGACTGAAGCTTTCTTT
abundance: -; v_gene: TRBV28; d_gene: TRBD1; j_gene: TRBJ1-5; CDR3aa: CASSSTGGGNQPQHF; CDR3nt: TGTGCCAGCAGTTCGACAGGGGGTGGCAATCAGCCCCAGCATTTT
abundance: once; v_gene: TRBV4-1; d_gene: TRBD1; j_gene: TRBJ2-2; CDR3aa: CASSQDHRGSGELFF; CDR3nt: TGCGCCAGCAGCCAAGATCACAGGGGGTCCGGGGAGCTGTTTTTT
abundance: -; v_gene: TRBV7-8; d_gene: -; j_gene: TRBJ2-3; CDR3aa: CASSLGRLVERDTQYF; CDR3nt: TGTGCCAGCAGCTTAGGTCGGCTAGTAGAGAGAGATACGCAGTATTTT
abundance: -; v_gene: TRBV27; d_gene: TRBD2; j_gene: TRBJ2-1; CDR3aa: CASSHTIFRGSGGAYEQFF; CDR3nt: TGTGCCAGCAGTCATACTATATTTCGAGGTAGCGGGGGGGCCTATGAGCAGTTCTTC
abundance: -; v_gene: TRBV5-4; d_gene: -; j_gene: TRBJ2-7; CDR3aa: CASALGPQSPEQYF; CDR3nt: TGTGCCAGCGCCTTGGGGCCCCAATCCCCCGAGCAGTACTTC
abundance: -; v_gene: TRBV10-3; d_gene: -; j_gene: TRBJ2-7; CDR3aa: CAISESTPASGGSEQYF; CDR3nt: TGTGCCATCAGTGAGTCGACGCCCGCGTCAGGTGGGTCCGAGCAGTACTTC
abundance: -; v_gene: TRBV2; d_gene: -; j_gene: TRBJ2-3; CDR3aa: CASRMRTDTDTQYF; CDR3nt: TGTGCCAGCAGAATGAGGACTGACACAGATACGCAGTATTTT
abundance: -; v_gene: TRBV9; d_gene: TRBD2; j_gene: TRBJ2-3; CDR3aa: CASSEDTGLAGDTQYF; CDR3nt: TGTGCCAGCAGCGAAGACACCGGACTAGCGGGAGATACGCAGTATTTT
abundance: -; v_gene: TRBV28; d_gene: TRBD1; j_gene: TRBJ2-5; CDR3aa: CASNTGQGLQVRYF; CDR3nt: TGTGCCAGCAACACCGGACAGGGGCTACAAGTCCGGTACTTC
abundance: once; v_gene: TRBV2; d_gene: -; j_gene: TRBJ1-4; CDR3aa: CASRQQSGVTEKLFF; CDR3nt: TGTGCCAGCAGGCAACAGTCGGGGGTAACTGAAAAACTGTTTTTT
abundance: -; v_gene: TRBV27; d_gene: TRBD1; j_gene: TRBJ1-2; CDR3aa: CASSPWTGEYGYTF; CDR3nt: TGTGCCAGCAGTCCTTGGACAGGGGAATATGGCTACACCTTC
abundance: -; v_gene: TRBV7-3; d_gene: TRBD1; j_gene: TRBJ2-5; CDR3aa: CASSLLGTGVAETQYF; CDR3nt: TGTGCCAGCAGCTTACTCGGGACAGGGGTTGCAGAGACCCAGTACTTC
abundance: -; v_gene: TRBV30; d_gene: TRBD2; j_gene: TRBJ2-3; CDR3aa: CAWTVAGGSTDTQYF; CDR3nt: TGTGCCTGGACTGTAGCGGGGGGGAGCACAGATACGCAGTATTTT
abundance: -; v_gene: TRBV4-3; d_gene: -; j_gene: TRBJ2-7; CDR3aa: CASSQDFFRYEQYF; CDR3nt: TGCGCCAGCAGCCAAGATTTCTTCAGGTACGAGCAGTACTTC
abundance: -; v_gene: TRBV28; d_gene: TRBD2; j_gene: TRBJ2-5; CDR3aa: CASEGSGGHQETQYF; CDR3nt: TGTGCCAGCGAAGGTAGCGGGGGCCATCAAGAGACCCAGTACTTC
abundance: -; v_gene: TRBV5-1; d_gene: -; j_gene: TRBJ1-1; CDR3aa: CASVHRDSGNTEAFF; CDR3nt: TGCGCCAGCGTACACCGGGACTCCGGGAACACTGAAGCTTTCTTT
abundance: -; v_gene: TRBV5-1; d_gene: -; j_gene: TRBJ1-6; CDR3aa: CASSLSKGGPSDSPLHF; CDR3nt: TGCGCCAGCAGCTTATCGAAAGGGGGACCAAGCGATTCACCCCTCCACTTT
abundance: -; v_gene: TRBV6-2/TRBV6-3; d_gene: TRBD2; j_gene: TRBJ2-3; CDR3aa: CASSYWRERGTDTQYF; CDR3nt: TGTGCCAGCAGTTACTGGCGGGAGCGGGGCACAGATACGCAGTATTTT
abundance: once; v_gene: TRBV14; d_gene: -; j_gene: TRBJ2-7; CDR3aa: CASSQGMTGSYEQYF; CDR3nt: TGTGCCAGCAGCCAAGGAATGACAGGTTCCTACGAGCAGTACTTC
abundance: -; v_gene: TRBV18; d_gene: TRBD1; j_gene: TRBJ2-3; CDR3aa: CASSLWTGETDTQYF; CDR3nt: TGTGCCAGCTCACTCTGGACAGGGGAGACAGATACGCAGTATTTT